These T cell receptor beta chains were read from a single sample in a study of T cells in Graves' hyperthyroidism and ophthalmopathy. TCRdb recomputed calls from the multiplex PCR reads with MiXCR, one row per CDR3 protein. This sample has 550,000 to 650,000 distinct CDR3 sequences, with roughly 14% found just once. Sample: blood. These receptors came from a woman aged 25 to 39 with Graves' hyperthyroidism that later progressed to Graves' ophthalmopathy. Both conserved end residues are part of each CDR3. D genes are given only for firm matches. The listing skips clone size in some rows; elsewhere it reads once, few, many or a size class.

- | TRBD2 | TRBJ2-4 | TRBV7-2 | CASSLTSGSLVKNIQYF | TGTGCCAGCAGCTTAACTAGCGGGAGCTTGGTCAAAAACATTCAGTACTTC
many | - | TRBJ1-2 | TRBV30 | CACRDKGSYGYTF | TGTGCCTGCCGAGACAAGGGGAGCTATGGCTACACCTTC
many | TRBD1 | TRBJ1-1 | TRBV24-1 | CATSGGQMNTEAFF | TGTGCCACCAGTGGGGGACAGATGAACACTGAAGCTTTCTTT
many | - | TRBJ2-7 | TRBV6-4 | CASPGRIPGSYEQYF | TGTGCCAGCCCCGGAAGGATTCCGGGCTCCTACGAGCAGTACTTC
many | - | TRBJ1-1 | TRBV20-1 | CSARKGGSNTEAFF | TGCAGTGCTAGAAAAGGGGGATCTAACACTGAAGCTTTCTTT
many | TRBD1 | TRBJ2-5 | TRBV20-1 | CSAPQGMLGETQYF | TGCAGTGCTCCACAGGGGATGTTGGGAGAGACCCAGTACTTC
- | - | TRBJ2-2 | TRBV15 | CATSRDFRDPGELFF | TGTGCCACCAGCAGAGATTTTAGGGATCCCGGGGAGCTGTTTTTT
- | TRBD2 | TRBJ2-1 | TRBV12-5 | CASAPPSGSPNEQFF | TGTGCTAGTGCCCCCCCTAGCGGGAGTCCCAATGAGCAGTTCTTC
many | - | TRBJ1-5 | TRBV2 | CASQSYRGNQPQHF | TGTGCCTCCCAGTCGTACAGGGGCAATCAGCCCCAGCATTTT
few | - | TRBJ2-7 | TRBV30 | CAWRRDRRGYEQYF | TGTGCCTGGAGGAGGGACCGGAGGGGCTACGAGCAGTACTTC
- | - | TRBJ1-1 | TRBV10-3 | CAIRGRLNTEAFF | TGTGCCATCAGGGGGCGGCTGAACACTGAAGCTTTCTTT
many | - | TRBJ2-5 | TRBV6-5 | CASSYSFGLREIQETQYF | TGTGCCAGCAGTTACTCCTTTGGGCTGAGGGAGATCCAAGAGACCCAGTACTTC
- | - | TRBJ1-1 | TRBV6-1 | CASSERSNPNTEAFF | TGTGCCAGCAGTGAAAGGAGTAACCCGAACACTGAAGCTTTCTTT
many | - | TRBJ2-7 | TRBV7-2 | CASSGERATYEQYF | TGTGCCAGCAGCGGCGAGCGGGCTACTTACGAGCAGTACTTC
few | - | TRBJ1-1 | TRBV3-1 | CASSSRGDGEAFF | TGTGCCAGCAGCTCAAGGGGGGACGGTGAAGCTTTCTTT
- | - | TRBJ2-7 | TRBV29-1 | CSVEVGASSYEQYF | TGCAGCGTTGAGGTGGGAGCTTCTTCCTACGAGCAGTACTTC
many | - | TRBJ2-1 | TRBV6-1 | CASSELAGFYNEQFF | TGTGCCAGCAGTGAATTGGCAGGATTTTACAATGAGCAGTTCTTC
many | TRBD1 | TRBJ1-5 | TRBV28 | CASTRTGNQPQHF | TGTGCCAGCACCCGGACAGGGAATCAGCCCCAGCATTTT
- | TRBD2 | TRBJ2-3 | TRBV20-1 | CSARREAAGDTDTQYF | TGCAGTGCTAGAAGAGAGGCAGCGGGAGACACAGATACGCAGTATTTT
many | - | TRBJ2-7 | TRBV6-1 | CASSGRSREPYYEQYF | TGTGCCAGCAGTGGGCGTAGTCGGGAACCCTACTACGAGCAGTACTTC
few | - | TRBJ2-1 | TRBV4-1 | CASSQDRQGTSSYNEQFF | TGCGCCAGCAGCCAAGATCGGCAGGGCACGAGCTCCTACAATGAGCAGTTCTTC
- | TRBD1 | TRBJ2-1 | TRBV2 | CASSGNRDSLSYNEQFF | TGTGCCAGCAGTGGTAATAGGGACAGCCTCTCCTACAATGAGCAGTTCTTC
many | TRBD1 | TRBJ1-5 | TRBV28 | CASTPRGTGRNQPQHF | TGTGCCAGCACTCCTCGGGGGACAGGGCGCAATCAGCCCCAGCATTTT
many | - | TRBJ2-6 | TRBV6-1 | CASSEKSSGANVLTF | TGTGCCAGCAGTGAGAAGAGCTCTGGGGCCAACGTCCTGACTTTC
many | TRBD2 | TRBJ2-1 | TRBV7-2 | CASSSLRLTSGRAAYNEQFF | TGTGCCAGCAGCTCTCTAAGACTAACTAGCGGGAGGGCCGCCTACAATGAGCAGTTCTTC
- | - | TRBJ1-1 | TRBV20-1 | CSALAGLDTEAFF | TGCAGTGCTCTGGCGGGTCTCGACACTGAAGCTTTCTTT
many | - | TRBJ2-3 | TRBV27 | CASRSRGRGSPDTQYF | TGTGCCAGCAGGTCGAGGGGGCGGGGGAGTCCAGATACGCAGTATTTT
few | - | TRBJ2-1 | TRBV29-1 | CSVEVVPSYEQFF | TGCAGCGTTGAAGTAGTACCCTCGTATGAGCAGTTCTTC
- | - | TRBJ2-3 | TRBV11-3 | CASSQRNRASGDTQYF | TGTGCCAGCAGCCAGCGTAACCGGGCCTCAGGGGATACGCAGTATTTT
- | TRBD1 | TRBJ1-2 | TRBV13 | CASRGQGGQGYTF | TGTGCCAGCAGAGGACAGGGAGGTCAGGGCTACACCTTC
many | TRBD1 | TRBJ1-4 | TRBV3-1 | CASSQQPGQGQKLFF | TGTGCCAGCAGCCAACAGCCGGGACAGGGTCAAAAACTGTTTTTT
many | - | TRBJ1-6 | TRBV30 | CAWSAQFNSPLHF | TGTGCCTGGAGTGCACAGTTTAATTCACCCCTCCACTTT
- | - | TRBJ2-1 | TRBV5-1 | CASSLIPVGSSHNEQFF | TGCGCCAGCAGCTTGATACCCGTGGGGAGCTCCCACAATGAGCAGTTCTTC
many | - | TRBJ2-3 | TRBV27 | CASSFVLERSTDTQYF | TGTGCCAGCAGTTTTGTCTTGGAACGGAGCACAGATACGCAGTATTTT
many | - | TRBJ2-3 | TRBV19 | CASKRDLGTDTQYF | TGTGCCAGTAAACGGGACCTCGGGACAGATACGCAGTATTTT
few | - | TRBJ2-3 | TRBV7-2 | CASQFTGLQAGARTDTQYF | TGTGCCAGCCAATTTACGGGGCTGCAAGCGGGTGCCCGCACAGATACGCAGTATTTT
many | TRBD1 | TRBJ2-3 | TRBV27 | CAVRQGSTDTQYF | TGTGCCGTCAGACAGGGCAGCACAGATACGCAGTATTTT
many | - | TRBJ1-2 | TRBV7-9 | CASRPPGESGGYTF | TGTGCCAGCAGACCTCCAGGGGAATCGGGTGGCTACACCTTC
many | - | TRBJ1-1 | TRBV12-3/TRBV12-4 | CASSAQQVVAFF | TGTGCCAGCAGTGCTCAACAGGTTGTAGCTTTCTTT
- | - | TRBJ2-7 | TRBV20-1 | CSASVGSSYEQYF | TGCAGTGCTAGTGTAGGGTCGTCCTACGAGCAGTACTTC
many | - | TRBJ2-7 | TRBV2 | CASSERTVTEQYF | TGTGCCAGCAGTGAACGGACAGTGACCGAGCAGTACTTC
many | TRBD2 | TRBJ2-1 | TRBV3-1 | CASSQTSGRPYNEQFF | TGTGCCAGCAGCCAGACTAGCGGGAGACCATACAATGAGCAGTTCTTC
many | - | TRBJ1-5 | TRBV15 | CATSRDRGSANQPQHF | TGTGCCACCAGCAGAGATCGTGGGAGCGCCAATCAGCCCCAGCATTTT
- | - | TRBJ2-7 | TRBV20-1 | CSASRYEQYF | TGCAGTGCTTCAAGGTACGAGCAGTACTTC
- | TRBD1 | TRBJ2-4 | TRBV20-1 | CSAPVGTGENIQYF | TGCAGTGCCCCCGTCGGGACAGGGGAAAACATTCAGTACTTC
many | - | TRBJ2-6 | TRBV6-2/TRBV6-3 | CASSYAGQSVSGANVLTF | TGTGCCAGCAGTTACGCCGGACAATCTGTCTCTGGGGCCAACGTCCTGACTTTC
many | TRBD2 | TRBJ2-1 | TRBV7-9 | CASSLPLQLAGKEGRHNEQFF | TGTGCCAGCAGCTTACCGTTACAGCTAGCGGGTAAAGAGGGGCGTCACAATGAGCAGTTCTTC
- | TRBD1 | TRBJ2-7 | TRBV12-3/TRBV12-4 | CASSRGQGANGYEQYF | TGTGCCAGCAGTCGGGGACAGGGGGCGAACGGGTACGAGCAGTACTTC
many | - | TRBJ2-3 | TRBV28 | CASTRVGITDTQYF | TGTGCCAGCACCCGGGTGGGGATTACAGATACGCAGTATTTT
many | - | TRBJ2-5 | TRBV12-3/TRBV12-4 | CASSFFASEETQYF | TGTGCCAGCAGTTTCTTCGCGAGCGAAGAGACCCAGTACTTC
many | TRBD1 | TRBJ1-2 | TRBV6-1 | CASSRAGTGNYGYTF | TGTGCCAGCAGTAGGGCCGGGACAGGGAACTATGGCTACACCTTC
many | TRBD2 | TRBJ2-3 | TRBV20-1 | CSLTSGSTDTQYF | TGCAGCCTTACTAGCGGGAGTACAGATACGCAGTATTTT
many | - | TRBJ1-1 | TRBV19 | CASSSALEANTEAFF | TGTGCCAGTAGTTCCGCCCTGGAGGCCAACACTGAAGCTTTCTTT